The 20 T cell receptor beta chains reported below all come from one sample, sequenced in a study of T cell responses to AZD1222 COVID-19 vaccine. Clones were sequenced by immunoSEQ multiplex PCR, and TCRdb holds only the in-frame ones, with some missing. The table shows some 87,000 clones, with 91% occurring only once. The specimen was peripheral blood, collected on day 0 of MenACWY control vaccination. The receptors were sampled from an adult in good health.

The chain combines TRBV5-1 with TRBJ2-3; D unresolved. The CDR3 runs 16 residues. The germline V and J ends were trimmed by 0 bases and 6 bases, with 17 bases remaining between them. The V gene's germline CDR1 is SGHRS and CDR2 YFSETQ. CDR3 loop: CASSLEGRVTVDTQYF. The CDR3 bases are TGCGCCAGCAGCTTGGAAGGTCGAGTCACGGTGGATACGCAGTATTTT. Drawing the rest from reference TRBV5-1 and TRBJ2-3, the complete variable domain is KAGVTQTPRYLIKTRGQQVTLSCSPISGHRSVSWYQQTPGQGLQFLFEYFSETQRNKGNFPGRFSGRQFSNSRSEMNVSTLELGDSALYLCASSLEGRVTVDTQYFGPGTRLTVL.

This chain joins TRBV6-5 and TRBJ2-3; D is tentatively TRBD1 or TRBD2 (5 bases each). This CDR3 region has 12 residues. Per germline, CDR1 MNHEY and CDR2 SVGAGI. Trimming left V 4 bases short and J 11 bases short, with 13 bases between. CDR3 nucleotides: TGTGCCAGCAGTTCCCCCGGGACGCAGCAGTATTTT. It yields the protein CASSSPGTQQYF.

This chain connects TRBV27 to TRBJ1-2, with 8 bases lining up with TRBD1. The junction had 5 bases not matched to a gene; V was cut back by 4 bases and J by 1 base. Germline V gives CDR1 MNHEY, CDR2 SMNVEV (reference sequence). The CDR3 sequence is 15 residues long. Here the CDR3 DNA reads TGTGCCAGCAGTTCCCGGACAGGGAGTAACTATGGCTACACCTTC. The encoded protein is CASSSRTGSNYGYTF.

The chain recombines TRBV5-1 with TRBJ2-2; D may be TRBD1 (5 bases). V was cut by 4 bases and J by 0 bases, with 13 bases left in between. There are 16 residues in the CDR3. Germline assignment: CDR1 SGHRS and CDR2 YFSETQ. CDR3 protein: CASSPPGNANTGELFF. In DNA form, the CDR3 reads TGCGCCAGCAGCCCGCCAGGGAACGCGAACACCGGGGAGCTGTTTTTT.

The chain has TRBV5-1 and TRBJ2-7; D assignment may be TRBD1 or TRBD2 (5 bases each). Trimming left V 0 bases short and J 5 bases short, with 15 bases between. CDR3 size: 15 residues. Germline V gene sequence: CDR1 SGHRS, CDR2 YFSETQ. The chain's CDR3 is CASSLAGPDRNEQYF. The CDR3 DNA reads TGCGCCAGCAGCTTGGCGGGACCCGATAGGAACGAGCAGTACTTC.

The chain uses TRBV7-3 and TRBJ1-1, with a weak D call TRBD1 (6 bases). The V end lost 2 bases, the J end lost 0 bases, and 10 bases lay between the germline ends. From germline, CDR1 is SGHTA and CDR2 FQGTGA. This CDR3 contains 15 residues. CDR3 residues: CASSLYREMNTEAFF. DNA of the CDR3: TGTGCCAGCAGCTTATACAGGGAGATGAACACTGAAGCTTTCTTT.

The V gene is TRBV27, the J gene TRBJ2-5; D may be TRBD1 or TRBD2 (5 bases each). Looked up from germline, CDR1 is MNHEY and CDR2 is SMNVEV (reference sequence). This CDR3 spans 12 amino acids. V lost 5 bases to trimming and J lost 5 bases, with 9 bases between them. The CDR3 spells CASSGGTETQYF. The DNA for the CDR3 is TGTGCCAGCAGTGGGGGTACGGAGACCCAGTACTTC.

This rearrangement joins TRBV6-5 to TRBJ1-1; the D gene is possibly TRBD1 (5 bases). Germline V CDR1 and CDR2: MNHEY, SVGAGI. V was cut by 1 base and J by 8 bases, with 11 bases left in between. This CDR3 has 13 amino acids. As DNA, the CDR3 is TGTGCCAGCAGTTACTTTGGGTCAGGGGAAGCTTTCTTT. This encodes CASSYFGSGEAFF.

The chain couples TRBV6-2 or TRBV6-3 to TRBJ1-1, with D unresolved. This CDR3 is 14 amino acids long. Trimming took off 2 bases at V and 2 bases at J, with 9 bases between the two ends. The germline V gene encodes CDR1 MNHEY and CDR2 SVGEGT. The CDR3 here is CASSYIGSNTEAFF. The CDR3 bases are TGTGCCAGCAGTTACATAGGGTCAAACACTGAAGCTTTCTTT.

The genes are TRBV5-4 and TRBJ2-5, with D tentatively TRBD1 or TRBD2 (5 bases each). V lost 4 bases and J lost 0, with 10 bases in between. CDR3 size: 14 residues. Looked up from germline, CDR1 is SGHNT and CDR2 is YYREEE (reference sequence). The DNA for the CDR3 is TGTGCCAGCAGCGAGGGACGGCACCAAGAGACCCAGTACTTC. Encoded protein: CASSEGRHQETQYF.

CDR3 DNA: TGTGCCAGCAGTTACCAAGCTAGGGGAGGGACCGGGGAGCTGTTTTTT. It encodes CASSYQARGGTGELFF. The rearrangement links TRBV6-5 to TRBJ2-2; the match to TRBD2 covers 7 bases. The CDR3 runs to 16 residues. The V gene's germline CDR1 is MNHEY and CDR2 SVGAGI. Trimming removed 2 bases from V and 5 bases from J; junction bases left unmatched: 8.

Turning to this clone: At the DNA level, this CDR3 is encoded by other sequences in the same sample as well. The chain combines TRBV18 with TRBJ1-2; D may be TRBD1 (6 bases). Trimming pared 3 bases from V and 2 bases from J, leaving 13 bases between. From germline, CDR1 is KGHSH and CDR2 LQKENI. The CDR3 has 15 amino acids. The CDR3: CASSPPGQLNYGYTF. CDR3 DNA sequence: TGTGCCAGCTCACCGCCGGGACAACTCAACTATGGCTACACCTTC.

CDR3 amino acids: CASSIAYGGKDYEQYF. CDR3 coding DNA: TGTGCCAGTAGTATAGCCTACGGGGGTAAAGACTACGAGCAGTACTTC. This chain joins TRBV19 and TRBJ2-7; D is perhaps TRBD2 (6 bases). The germline V and J ends were trimmed by 1 base and 3 bases, with 16 bases remaining between them. The CDR3 runs to 16 residues. Germline-derived CDR1 and CDR2 are LNHDA and SQIVND (reference sequence).

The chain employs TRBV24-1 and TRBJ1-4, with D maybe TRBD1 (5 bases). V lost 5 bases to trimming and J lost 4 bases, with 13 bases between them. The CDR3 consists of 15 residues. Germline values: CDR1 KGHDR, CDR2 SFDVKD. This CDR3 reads CATSGSGLGNEKLFF. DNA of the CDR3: TGTGCCACCAGTGGTTCAGGGTTAGGTAATGAAAAACTGTTTTTT.

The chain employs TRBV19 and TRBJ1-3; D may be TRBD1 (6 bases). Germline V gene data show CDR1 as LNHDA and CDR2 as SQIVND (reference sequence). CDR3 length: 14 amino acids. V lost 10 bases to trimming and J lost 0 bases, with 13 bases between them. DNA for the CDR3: TGTGCCACCGGGACACCCAGCTCTGGAAACACCATATATTTT. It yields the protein CATGTPSSGNTIYF. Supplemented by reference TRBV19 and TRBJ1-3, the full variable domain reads DGGITQSPKYLFRKEGQNVTLSCEQNLNHDAMYWYRQDPGQGLRLIYYSQIVNDFQKGDIAEGYSVSREKKESFPLTVTSAQKNPTAFYLCATGTPSSGNTIYFGEGSWLTVV.

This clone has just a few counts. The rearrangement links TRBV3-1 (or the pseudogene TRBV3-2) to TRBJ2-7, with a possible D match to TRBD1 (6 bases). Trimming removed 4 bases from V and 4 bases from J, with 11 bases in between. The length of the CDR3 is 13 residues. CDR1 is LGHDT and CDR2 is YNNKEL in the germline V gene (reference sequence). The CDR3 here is CASSPLQGYEQYF. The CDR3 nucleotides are TGTGCCAGCAGCCCATTACAGGGTTACGAGCAGTACTTC.

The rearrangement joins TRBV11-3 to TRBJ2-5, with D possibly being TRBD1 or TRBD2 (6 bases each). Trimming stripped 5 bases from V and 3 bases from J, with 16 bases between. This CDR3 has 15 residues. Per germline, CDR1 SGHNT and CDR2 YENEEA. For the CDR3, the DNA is TGTGCCAGCAGCGCTGGGGGCTGGAGGGAAGAGACCCAGTACTTC. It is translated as CASSAGGWREETQYF.

The CDR3 nucleotides are TGTGCCAGCAGCGTAGGTCCGGGTTTCGGGGAGCTGTTTTTT. Encoded protein: CASSVGPGFGELFF. The V call is TRBV9, the J call TRBJ2-2; D is ambiguous. Germline V gene lookup returns CDR1 SGDLS and CDR2 YYNGEE. Trimming pared 0 bases from V and 7 bases from J, leaving 10 bases between. The CDR3 totals 14 residues.

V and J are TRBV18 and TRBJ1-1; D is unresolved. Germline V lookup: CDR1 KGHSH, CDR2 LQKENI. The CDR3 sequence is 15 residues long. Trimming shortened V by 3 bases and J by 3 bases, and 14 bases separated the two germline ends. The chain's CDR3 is CASSPPPSRDTEAFF. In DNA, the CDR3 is TGTGCCAGCTCACCGCCTCCGAGTAGGGACACTGAAGCTTTCTTT.

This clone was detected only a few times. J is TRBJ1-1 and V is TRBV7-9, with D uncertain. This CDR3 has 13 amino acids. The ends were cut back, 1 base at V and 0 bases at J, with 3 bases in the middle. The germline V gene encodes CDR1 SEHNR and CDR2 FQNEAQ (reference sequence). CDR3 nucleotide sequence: TGTGCCAGCAGCTTAGAAGTGAACACTGAAGCTTTCTTT. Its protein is CASSLEVNTEAFF.